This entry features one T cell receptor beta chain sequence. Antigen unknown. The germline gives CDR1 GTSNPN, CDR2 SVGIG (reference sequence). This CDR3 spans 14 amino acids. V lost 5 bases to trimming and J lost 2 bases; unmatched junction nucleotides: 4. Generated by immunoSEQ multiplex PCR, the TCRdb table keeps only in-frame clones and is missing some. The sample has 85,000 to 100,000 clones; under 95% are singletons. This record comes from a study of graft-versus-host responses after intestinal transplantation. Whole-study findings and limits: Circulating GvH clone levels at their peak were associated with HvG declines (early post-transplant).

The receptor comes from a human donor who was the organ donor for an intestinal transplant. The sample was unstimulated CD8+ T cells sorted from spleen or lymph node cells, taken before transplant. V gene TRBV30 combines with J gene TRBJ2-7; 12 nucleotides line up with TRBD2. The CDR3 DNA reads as TGTGCCTGGGGACTAGCGGGATCCCCCTACGAGCAGTACTTC. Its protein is CAWGLAGSPYEQYF.